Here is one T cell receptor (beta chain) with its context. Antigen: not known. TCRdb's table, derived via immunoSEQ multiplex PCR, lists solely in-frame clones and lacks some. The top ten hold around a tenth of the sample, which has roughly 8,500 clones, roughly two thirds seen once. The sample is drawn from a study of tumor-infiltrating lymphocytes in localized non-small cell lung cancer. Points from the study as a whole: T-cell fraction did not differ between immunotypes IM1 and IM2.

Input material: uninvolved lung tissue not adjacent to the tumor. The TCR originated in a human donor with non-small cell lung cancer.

Written as DNA, the CDR3 is TGTGCCAGCAGGGGGAATCAGGGGAACACTGAAGCTTTCTTT. Translating gives CASRGNQGNTEAFF. The rearrangement uses TRBV28 and TRBJ1-1; tentatively, D is TRBD1 (5 bases). In germline, CDR1 is MDHEN, CDR2 SYDVKM. The CDR3 is 14 amino acids. Trimming stripped 6 bases from V and 1 base from J, with 12 bases between.